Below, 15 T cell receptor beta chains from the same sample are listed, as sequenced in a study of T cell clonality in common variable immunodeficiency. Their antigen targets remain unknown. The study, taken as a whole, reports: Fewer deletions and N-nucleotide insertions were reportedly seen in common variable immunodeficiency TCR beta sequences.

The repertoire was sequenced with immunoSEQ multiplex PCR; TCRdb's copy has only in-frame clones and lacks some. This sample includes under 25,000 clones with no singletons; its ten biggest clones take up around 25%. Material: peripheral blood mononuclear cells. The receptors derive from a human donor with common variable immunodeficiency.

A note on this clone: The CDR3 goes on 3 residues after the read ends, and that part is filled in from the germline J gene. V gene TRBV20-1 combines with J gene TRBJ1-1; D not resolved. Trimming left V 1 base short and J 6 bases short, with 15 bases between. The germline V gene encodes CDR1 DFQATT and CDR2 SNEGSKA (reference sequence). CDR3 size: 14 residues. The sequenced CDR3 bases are TGCAGTGCTAGAGGCACAAGGGTATGGGCTGAA. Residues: CSARGTRVWAE. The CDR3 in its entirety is CSARGTRVWAEAFF.

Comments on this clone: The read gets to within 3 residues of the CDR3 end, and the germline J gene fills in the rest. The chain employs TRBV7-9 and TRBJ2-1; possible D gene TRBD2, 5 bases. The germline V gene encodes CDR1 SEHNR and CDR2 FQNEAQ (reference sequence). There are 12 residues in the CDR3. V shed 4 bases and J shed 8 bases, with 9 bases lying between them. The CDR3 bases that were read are TGTGCCAGCAGCTGCGGAGGAGATGAG. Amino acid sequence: CASSCGGDE. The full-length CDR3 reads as CASSCGGDEQFF.

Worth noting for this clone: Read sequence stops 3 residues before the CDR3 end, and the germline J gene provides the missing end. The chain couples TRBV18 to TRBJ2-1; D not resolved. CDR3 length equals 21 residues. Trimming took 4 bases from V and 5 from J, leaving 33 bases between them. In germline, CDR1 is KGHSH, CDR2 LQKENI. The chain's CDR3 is CASSLKIFPLSQTTRNNEQFF. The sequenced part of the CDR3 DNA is TGTGCCAGCTCACTAAAAATATTCCCCCTGTCCCAGACAACCAGAAACAATGAG.

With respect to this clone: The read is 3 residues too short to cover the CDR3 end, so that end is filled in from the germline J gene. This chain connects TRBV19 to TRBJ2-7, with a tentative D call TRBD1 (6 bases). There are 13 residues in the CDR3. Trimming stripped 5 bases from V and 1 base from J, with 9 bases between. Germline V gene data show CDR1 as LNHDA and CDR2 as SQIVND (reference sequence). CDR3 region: CASSPDSSYEQYF. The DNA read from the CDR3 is TGTGCCAGTAGTCCGGACAGTTCCTACGAG.

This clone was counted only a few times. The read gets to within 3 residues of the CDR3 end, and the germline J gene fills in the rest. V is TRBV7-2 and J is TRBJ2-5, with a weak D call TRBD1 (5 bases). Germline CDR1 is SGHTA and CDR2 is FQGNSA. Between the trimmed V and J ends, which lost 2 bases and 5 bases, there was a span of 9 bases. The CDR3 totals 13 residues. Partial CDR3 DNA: TGTGCCAGCAGCTTATGGCAGGGTGAGACC. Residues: CASSLWQGET. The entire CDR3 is CASSLWQGETQYF.

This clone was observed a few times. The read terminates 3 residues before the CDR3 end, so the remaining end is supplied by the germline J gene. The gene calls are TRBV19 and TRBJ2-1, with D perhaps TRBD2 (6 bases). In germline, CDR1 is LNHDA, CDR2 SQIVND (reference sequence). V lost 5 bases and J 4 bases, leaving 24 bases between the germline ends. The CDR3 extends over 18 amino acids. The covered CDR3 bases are TGTGCCAGTAGTGCGAGATCCGGGACTCGAGCGGGTTACAATGAG. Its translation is CASSARSGTRAGYNE. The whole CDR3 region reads CASSARSGTRAGYNEQFF.

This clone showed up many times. The CDR3 sequence: CASTKWLGDILFF. The part of the CDR3 DNA that was read is TGTGCCAGTACCAAGTGGCTAGGGGACATA. The rearrangement links TRBV19 to TRBJ1-4, with a tentative D call TRBD1 (6 bases). From the germline J gene comes the end of the CDR3, since the read stops 3 residues before it. The CDR3 extends over 13 amino acids. Germline CDR1 and CDR2: LNHDA and SQIVND (reference sequence).

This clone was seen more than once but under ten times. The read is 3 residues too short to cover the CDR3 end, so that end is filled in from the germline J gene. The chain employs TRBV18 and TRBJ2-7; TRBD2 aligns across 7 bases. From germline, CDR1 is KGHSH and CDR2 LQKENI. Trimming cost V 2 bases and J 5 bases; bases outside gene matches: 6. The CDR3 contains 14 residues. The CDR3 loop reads CASSPGGGLDEQYF. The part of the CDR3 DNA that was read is TGTGCCAGCTCACCAGGGGGGGGGTTAGACGAG. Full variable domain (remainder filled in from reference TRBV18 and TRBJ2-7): NAGVMQNPRHLVRRRGQEARLRCSPMKGHSHVYWYRQLPEEGLKFMVYLQKENIIDESGMPKERFSAEFPKEGPSILRIQQVVRGDSAAYFCASSPGGGLDEQYFGPGTRLTVT.

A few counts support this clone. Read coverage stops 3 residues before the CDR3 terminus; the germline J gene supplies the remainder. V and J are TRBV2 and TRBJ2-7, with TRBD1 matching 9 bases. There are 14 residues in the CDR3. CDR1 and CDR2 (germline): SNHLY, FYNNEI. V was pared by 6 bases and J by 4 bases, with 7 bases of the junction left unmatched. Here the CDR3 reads CASRKQGAWYEQYF. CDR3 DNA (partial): TGTGCCAGCAGAAAACAGGGGGCTTGGTACGAG.

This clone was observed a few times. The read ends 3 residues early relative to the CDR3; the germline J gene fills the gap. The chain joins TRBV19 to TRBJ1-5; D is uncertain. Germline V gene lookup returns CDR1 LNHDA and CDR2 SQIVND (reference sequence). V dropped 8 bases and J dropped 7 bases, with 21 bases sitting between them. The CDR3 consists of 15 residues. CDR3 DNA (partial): TGTGCCAGTCAACCGGTGGCTGACTTTAAGCAGCCC. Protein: CASQPVADFKQP. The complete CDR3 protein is CASQPVADFKQPQHF.

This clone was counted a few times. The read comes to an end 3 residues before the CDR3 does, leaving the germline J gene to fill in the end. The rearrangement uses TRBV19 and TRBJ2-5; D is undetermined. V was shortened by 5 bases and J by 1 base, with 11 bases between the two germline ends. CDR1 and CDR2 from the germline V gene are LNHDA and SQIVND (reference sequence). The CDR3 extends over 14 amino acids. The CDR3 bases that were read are TGTGCCAGTAGTTTCGGTCACCTCCAAGAGACC. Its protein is CASSFGHLQET. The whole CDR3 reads CASSFGHLQETQYF.

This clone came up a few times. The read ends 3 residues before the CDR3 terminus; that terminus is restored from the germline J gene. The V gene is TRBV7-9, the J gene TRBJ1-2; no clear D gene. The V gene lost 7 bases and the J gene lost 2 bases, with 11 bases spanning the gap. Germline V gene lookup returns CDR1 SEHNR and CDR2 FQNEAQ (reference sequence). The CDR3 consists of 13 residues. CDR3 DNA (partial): TGTGCCAGCACCTTCCGGGGAAACTATGGC. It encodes CASTFRGNYG. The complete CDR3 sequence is CASTFRGNYGYTF.

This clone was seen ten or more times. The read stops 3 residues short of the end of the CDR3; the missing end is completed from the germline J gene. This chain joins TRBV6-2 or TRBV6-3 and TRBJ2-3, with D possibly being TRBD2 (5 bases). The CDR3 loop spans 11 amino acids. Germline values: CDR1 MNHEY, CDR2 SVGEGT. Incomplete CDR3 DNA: TGTGCCAGCAGTTACGGACTGACG. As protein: CASSYGLT. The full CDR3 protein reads CASSYGLTQYF.

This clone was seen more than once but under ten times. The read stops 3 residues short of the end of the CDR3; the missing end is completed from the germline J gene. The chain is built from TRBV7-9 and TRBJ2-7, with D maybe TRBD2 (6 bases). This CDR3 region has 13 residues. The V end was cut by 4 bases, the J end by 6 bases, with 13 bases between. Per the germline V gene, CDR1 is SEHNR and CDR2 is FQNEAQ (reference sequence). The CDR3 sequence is CASSSPGEAEQYF. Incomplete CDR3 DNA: TGTGCCAGCAGCTCCCCCGGGGAGGCCGAG.

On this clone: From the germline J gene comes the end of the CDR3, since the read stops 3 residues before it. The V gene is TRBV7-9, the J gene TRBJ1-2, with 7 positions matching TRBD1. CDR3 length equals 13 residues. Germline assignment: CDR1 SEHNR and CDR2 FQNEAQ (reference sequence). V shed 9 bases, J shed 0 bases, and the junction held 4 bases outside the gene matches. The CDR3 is CASRDRTNYGYTF. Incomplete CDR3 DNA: TGTGCCAGTAGGGACAGAACTAACTATGGC.